This T cell receptor (beta chain) was sequenced during a study of blood T cell repertoires in COVID-19. Study context: Whether acute or convalescent, the COVID-19 samples came from the United States, Italy and Spain.

The method was immunoSEQ multiplex PCR; TCRdb's version includes in-frame clones alone and lacks a portion of them. The sample lists about 440,000 clones, less than 95% seen once, with 0.6% in the top ten. The sample was PBMCs or T cells enriched from blood (not recorded which). This receptor was taken from a man aged 18 to 35 who had recovered from COVID-19.

Here the CDR3 reads CASSESTSGVIGAQYF. The CDR3 nucleotides are TGCGCCAGCAGTGAAAGTACTAGCGGGGTGATAGGGGCCCAGTACTTC. The genes are TRBV5-1 and TRBJ2-5; 10 bases match TRBD2. Trimming cost V 5 bases and J 9 bases; bases outside gene matches: 16. Per germline, CDR1 SGHRS and CDR2 YFSETQ. CDR3 size: 16 residues.